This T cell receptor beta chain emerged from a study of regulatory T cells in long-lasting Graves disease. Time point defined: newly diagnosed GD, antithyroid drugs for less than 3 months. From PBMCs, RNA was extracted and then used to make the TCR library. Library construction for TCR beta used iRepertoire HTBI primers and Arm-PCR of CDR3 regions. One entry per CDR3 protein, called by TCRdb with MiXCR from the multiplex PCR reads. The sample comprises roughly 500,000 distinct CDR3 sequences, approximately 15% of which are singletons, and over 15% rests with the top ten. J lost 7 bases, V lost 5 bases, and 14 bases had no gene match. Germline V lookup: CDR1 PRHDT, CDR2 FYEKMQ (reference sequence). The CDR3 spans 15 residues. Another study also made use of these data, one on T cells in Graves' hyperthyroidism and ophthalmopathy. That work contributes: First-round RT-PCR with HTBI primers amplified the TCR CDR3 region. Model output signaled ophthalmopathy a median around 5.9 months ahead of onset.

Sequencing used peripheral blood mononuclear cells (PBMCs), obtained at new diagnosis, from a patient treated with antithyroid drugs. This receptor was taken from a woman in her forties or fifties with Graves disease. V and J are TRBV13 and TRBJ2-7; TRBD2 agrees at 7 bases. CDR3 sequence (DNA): TGTGCCAGCAGCGCCCGGGACTACGGCTCCTGGGAGCAGTACTTC. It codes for CASSARDYGSWEQYF.